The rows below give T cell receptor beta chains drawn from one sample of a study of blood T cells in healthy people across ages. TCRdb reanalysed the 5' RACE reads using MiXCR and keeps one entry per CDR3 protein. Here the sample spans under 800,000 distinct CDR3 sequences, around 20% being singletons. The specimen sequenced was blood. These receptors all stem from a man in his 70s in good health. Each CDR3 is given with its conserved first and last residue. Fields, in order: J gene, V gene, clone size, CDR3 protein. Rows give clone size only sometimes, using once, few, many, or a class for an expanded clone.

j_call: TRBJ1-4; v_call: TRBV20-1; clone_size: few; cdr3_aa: CSALQEKLLF
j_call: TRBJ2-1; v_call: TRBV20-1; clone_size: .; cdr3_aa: CSARDPAGSYNEQFF
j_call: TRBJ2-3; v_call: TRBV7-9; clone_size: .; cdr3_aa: CASSSAQGQDTQYF
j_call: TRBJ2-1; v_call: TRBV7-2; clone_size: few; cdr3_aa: CASSLIGEEQFF
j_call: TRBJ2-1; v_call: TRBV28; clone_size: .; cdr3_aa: CASSLFSQGGYEQFF
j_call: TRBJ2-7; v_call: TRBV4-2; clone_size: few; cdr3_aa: CASSQEGRDRASYEQYF
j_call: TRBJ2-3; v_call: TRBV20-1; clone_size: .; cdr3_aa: CSAREPSHGTDTQYF
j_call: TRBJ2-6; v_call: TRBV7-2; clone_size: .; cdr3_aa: CASSLALVGANVLTF
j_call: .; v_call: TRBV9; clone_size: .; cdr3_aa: CASSVGVVSDEQFF
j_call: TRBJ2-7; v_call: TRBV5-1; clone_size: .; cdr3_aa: CASSWDRRSYEQYF
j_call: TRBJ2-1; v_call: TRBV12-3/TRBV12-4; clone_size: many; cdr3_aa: CASSLAGTGTYNEQFF
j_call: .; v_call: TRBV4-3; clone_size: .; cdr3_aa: CASSLRDKQETQYF
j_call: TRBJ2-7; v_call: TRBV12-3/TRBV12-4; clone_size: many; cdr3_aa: CASSSGLAGVGEQYF
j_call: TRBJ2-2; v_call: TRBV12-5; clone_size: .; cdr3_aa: CASGPRTSEYTGELFF
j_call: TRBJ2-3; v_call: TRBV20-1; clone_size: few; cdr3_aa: CSARDRYLQSSTDTQYF
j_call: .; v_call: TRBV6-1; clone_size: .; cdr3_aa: CASSKTSGAVGGHEQFF
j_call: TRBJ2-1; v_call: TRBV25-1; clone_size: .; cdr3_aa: CASSAPLKAASYNEQFF
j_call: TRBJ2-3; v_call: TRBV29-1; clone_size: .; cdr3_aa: CSVAGVPGVTDTQYF
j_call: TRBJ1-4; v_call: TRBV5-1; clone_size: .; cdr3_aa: CASSLNRGNEKLFF
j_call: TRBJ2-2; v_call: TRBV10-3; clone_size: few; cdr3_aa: CAISEDSPTGELFF
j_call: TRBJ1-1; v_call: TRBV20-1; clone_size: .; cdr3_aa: CSALLAEAFF
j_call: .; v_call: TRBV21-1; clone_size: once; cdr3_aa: CASSKERSEQYF
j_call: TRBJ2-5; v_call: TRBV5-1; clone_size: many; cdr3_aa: CASSPTGTAQETQYF
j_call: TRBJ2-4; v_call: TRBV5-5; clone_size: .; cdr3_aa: CASSLFSGTSKNIQYF
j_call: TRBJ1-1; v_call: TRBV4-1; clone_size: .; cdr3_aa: CASSQDRLGSRGGDEAFF
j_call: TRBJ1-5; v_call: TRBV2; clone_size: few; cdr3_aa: CASSGDRVGNQPQHF
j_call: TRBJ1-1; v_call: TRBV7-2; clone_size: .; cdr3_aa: CACSNDRAEAFF
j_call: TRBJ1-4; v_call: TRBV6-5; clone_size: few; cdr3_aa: CASRQETGKLFF
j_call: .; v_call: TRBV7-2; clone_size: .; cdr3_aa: CASSSTDNEQFF
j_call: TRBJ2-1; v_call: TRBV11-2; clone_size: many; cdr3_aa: CASSPSHEQFF
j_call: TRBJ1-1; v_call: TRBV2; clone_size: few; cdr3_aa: CASSGASRNTEAFF
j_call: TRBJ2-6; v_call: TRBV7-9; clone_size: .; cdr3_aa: CASSSTRDRRIGANVLTF
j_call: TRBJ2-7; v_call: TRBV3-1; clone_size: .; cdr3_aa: CASSQDPGTGYEQYF
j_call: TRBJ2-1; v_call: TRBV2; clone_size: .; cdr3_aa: CALGLAGDEQFF
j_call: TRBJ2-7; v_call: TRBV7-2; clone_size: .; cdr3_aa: CTSSTRLKLGSYEQYF
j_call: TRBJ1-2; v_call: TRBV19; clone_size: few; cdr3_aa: CASSTRTGGYTF
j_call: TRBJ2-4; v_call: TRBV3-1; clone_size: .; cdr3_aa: CASSQVEGIQYF
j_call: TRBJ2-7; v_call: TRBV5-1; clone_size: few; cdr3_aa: CAGSLGQGYEQYF
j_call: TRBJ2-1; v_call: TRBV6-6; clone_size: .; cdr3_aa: CASSGPGGRANNEQFF
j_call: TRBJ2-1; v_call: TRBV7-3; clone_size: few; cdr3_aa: CASSFSGTSNEQFF
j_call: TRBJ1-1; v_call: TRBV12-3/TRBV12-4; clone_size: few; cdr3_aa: CASSFSDMNTEAFF
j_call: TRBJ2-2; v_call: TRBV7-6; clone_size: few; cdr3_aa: CASSLVRGSGELFF
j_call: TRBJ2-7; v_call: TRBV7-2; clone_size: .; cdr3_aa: CARSLVANYEQYF